One sample yielded the 11 T cell receptor beta chains listed below, sequenced in a study of T cells in women clearing cervical HPV infection. TCRdb's table, derived via immunoSEQ multiplex PCR, lists solely in-frame clones and lacks some. This sample's table has more than 20,000 clones. The sample taken for sequencing was blood buffy coat. The receptor source for this set is a woman aged 18 to 75 with a cervical HPV16 infection that either progressed to CIN3+ or cleared (not recorded which).

In the case of this clone: The CDR3 end is not reached by the read, which stops 3 residues before it; the germline J gene fills it in. The chain carries TRBV6-2 or TRBV6-3 and TRBJ2-3, with 8 bases fitting TRBD1. The V and J ends lost 2 bases and 6 bases, in that order; junction bases with no gene match: 7. CDR3 length: 15 amino acids. The germline CDR1 and CDR2 sequences are MNHEY and SVGEGT. CDR3 DNA, as far as it was read: TGTGCCAGCAGTTACGGACAGGGCCGTGATGATACG. This translates into CASSYGQGRDDT. The full CDR3 protein is CASSYGQGRDDTQYF.

In the case of this clone: The sequenced fragment ends 3 residues before the CDR3 boundary, so the rest is inferred from the germline J gene. This chain connects TRBV5-1 to TRBJ2-5; TRBD2 agrees at 8 bases. Germline-derived CDR1 and CDR2 are SGHRS and YFSETQ. With V trimmed by 1 base and J by 3 bases, 2 bases remained unmatched. There are 14 residues in the CDR3. The CDR3: CASSLFGGEETQYF. The CDR3 bases that were read are TGCGCCAGCAGCTTGTTCGGGGGGGAAGAGACC.

Turning to this clone: The read stops 3 residues short of the end of the CDR3; the missing end is completed from the germline J gene. The chain employs TRBV28 and TRBJ1-2; TRBD1 might be the D (5 bases). Trimming cost V 8 bases and J 4 bases, with 14 bases left between them. The CDR3 totals 13 residues. Germline V gene sequence: CDR1 MDHEN, CDR2 SYDVKM. The CDR3 here is CASCTGGRYGYTF. The DNA read from the CDR3 is TGTGCCAGCTGCACGGGGGGACGCTATGGC.

As concerns this clone: The read ends 3 residues shy of where the CDR3 ends; the end is completed using the germline J gene. The V and J genes are TRBV9 and TRBJ2-1; possible D gene TRBD2, 6 bases. Trimming removed 4 bases from V and 6 bases from J, with 11 bases in between. The CDR3 covers 13 residues. From germline, CDR1 is SGDLS and CDR2 YYNGEE. CDR3 bases read: TGTGCCAGCAGCCCTAGCGTAGGCAATGAG. Translated, it gives CASSPSVGNE. The full-length CDR3 reads as CASSPSVGNEQFF.

Turning to this clone: The CDR3 end falls 3 residues outside the read, so it is completed with the germline J gene. The chain is built from TRBV20-1 and TRBJ1-1; 8 positions agree with TRBD1. Germline CDR1 is DFQATT and CDR2 is SNEGSKA (reference sequence). Trimming removed 1 base from V and 2 bases from J; junction bases left unmatched: 9. This CDR3 spans 16 amino acids. The part of the CDR3 DNA that was read is TGCAGTGCTAGAGGAGCCTACAGGGGGGGAAACACTGAA. It specifies CSARGAYRGGNTE. The complete CDR3 reads CSARGAYRGGNTEAFF.

This clone counts as medium-sized by frequency. The sequenced fragment ends 3 residues before the CDR3 boundary, so the rest is inferred from the germline J gene. The chain has TRBV11-2 and TRBJ1-6, with D unresolved. Germline V gene data show CDR1 as SGHAT and CDR2 as FQNNGV. V lost 2 bases, J lost 7 bases, and 9 bases lay in between. CDR3 length: 14 amino acids. CDR3 amino acids: CASSLNSRNSPLHF. Partial CDR3 DNA: TGTGCCAGCAGCTTAAACAGTCGGAATTCACCC.

With regard to this clone: The read gets to within 3 residues of the CDR3 end, and the germline J gene fills in the rest. V and J are TRBV5-1 and TRBJ1-2; D unresolved. The CDR3 contains 15 residues. Trimming cost V 0 bases and J 4 bases, with 13 bases left between them. The germline V gene encodes CDR1 SGHRS and CDR2 YFSETQ. CDR3 sequence reads: CASSLGQRSFYGYTF. The DNA read from the CDR3 is TGCGCCAGCAGCTTGGGGCAGCGATCCTTCTATGGC.

For this clone: The CDR3 extends 3 residues past the end of the read, so its final part is completed from the germline J gene. The V and J genes are TRBV7-3 and TRBJ1-1; possible D gene TRBD1, 6 bases. The V end was cut by 6 bases, the J end by 4 bases, with 12 bases between. Germline V gene lookup returns CDR1 SGHTA and CDR2 FQGTGA. CDR3 size: 13 residues. The covered CDR3 bases are TGTGCCAGCAGTCAGGGACACTTCACTGAA. Protein: CASSQGHFTE. The CDR3 in full is CASSQGHFTEAFF.

As regards this clone: The read terminates 3 residues before the CDR3 end, so the remaining end is supplied by the germline J gene. The V gene is TRBV30, the J gene TRBJ2-7; a weak D match, TRBD1 (5 bases). This CDR3 has 12 residues. The ends were cut back, 3 bases at V and 3 bases at J, with 9 bases in the middle. Germline CDR1 is GTSNPN and CDR2 is SVGIG (reference sequence). CDR3 sequence reads: CAWRDRLYEQYF. The sequenced part of the CDR3 DNA is TGTGCCTGGAGAGACAGACTCTACGAG.

A remark on this clone: The read terminates 3 residues before the CDR3 end, so the remaining end is supplied by the germline J gene. The chain uses TRBV20-1 and TRBJ2-2; 7 bases match TRBD1. Per germline, CDR1 DFQATT and CDR2 SNEGSKA (reference sequence). Losses at the gene ends were 5 bases for V and 4 bases for J; bases not matched to a gene: 7. The CDR3 loop spans 14 amino acids. The CDR3 reads CSARLTGATGELFF. CDR3 DNA (partial): TGCAGTGCTCGCCTTACAGGGGCCACCGGGGAG.

Concerning this clone: With the read ending 3 residues before the CDR3 end, the germline J gene is used to fill in that end. The gene calls are TRBV24-1 and TRBJ2-7, with D maybe TRBD1 (5 bases). The CDR3 covers 15 residues. The germline gives CDR1 KGHDR, CDR2 SFDVKD. Trimming removed 4 bases from V and 6 bases from J, with 18 bases in between. CDR3 DNA, as far as it was read: TGTGCCACCAGTGACCCTATGGAATCAGGGTTCGAG. Its protein is CATSDPMESGFE. The CDR3 in full is CATSDPMESGFEQYF.